Below, 22 T cell receptor beta chains from the same sample are listed, as sequenced in a study of cytomegalovirus exposure and HLA in healthy donors (dated by TCRdb to the late 2010s). The library was prepared using the immunoSEQ multiplex PCR assay. For the multiplex PCR, a mixture combining 60 forward primers for TCR Vbeta segments and 13 reverse primers for TCR Jbeta segments was used. In its TCRdb copy, this immuneACCESS table keeps in-frame sequences only and misses some clones. Where compared with another copy, unresolved V genes explain less than half of these, and the others have no known cause. Across this sample there are 130,000 to 150,000 clones, with roughly 80% seen only once. Approximately 5.7% of the sample is in the top ten clones. The material sequenced was PBMCs. These receptors originate from a man aged 25-40 years in good health and CMV-seropositive.

The chain links TRBV19 to TRBJ2-7, with 7 bases lining up with TRBD2. CDR1 is LNHDA and CDR2 is SQIVND in the germline V gene (reference sequence). This CDR3 is built from 15 residues. The V and J ends lost 3 bases and 0 bases, in that order; junction bases with no gene match: 5. The CDR3 coding sequence is TGTGCCAGTAGTATTGGGAGGGGAAGCTCCTACGAGCAGTACTTC. This translates into CASSIGRGSSYEQYF.

This clone was seen more than once but under ten times. The rearrangement uses TRBV19 and TRBJ2-7, with 8 bases that match TRBD1. CDR1 and CDR2 (germline): LNHDA, SQIVND (reference sequence). The CDR3 is 13 residues long. V dropped 6 bases and J dropped 0; count of bases not matched to a gene: 1. CDR3 bases: TGTGCCAGTAGGGGACAGGCCTCCTACGAGCAGTACTTC. Translation gives CASRGQASYEQYF.

This chain connects TRBV28 to TRBJ1-1; TRBD1 matches 7 bases. The junction had 12 bases not matched to a gene; V was cut back by 8 bases and J by 0 bases. The CDR3 totals 16 residues. Germline-derived CDR1 and CDR2 are MDHEN and SYDVKM. CDR3 residues: CASGSPGTEMNTEAFF. DNA of the CDR3: TGTGCCAGCGGTTCCCCGGGGACAGAAATGAACACTGAAGCTTTCTTT.

The J gene is TRBJ2-6, the V gene TRBV9, with no clear D. CDR1 is SGDLS and CDR2 is YYNGEE in the germline V gene. The CDR3 contains 15 residues. V was cut by 2 bases and J by 3 bases, with 9 bases left in between. The CDR3 DNA follows: TGTGCCAGCAGCGTGGAGACGGGTGGGGCCAACGTCCTGACTTTC. Its translation is CASSVETGGANVLTF.

This chain connects TRBV5-8 to TRBJ2-7, with D uncertain. Germline V gene lookup returns CDR1 SGHTS and CDR2 YDEGEE. This CDR3 comprises 11 residues. Deletions cut 4 bases from V and 2 bases from J, with 4 bases between. CDR3 residues: CASSVTYEQYF. The CDR3 nucleotides read TGTGCCAGCAGCGTTACCTACGAGCAGTACTTC.

The gene calls are TRBV30 and TRBJ2-3; the D gene is possibly TRBD2 (5 bases). The length of the CDR3 is 11 residues. Trimming took 1 base from V and 7 from J, leaving 6 bases between them. The V gene's germline CDR1 is GTSNPN and CDR2 SVGIG (reference sequence). This chain's CDR3 is CAWSEDYTQYF. The CDR3 coding sequence is TGTGCCTGGAGTGAGGACTATACGCAGTATTTT.

The rearrangement links TRBV28 to TRBJ1-5, with D maybe TRBD1 (6 bases). The germline V and J ends were trimmed by 3 bases and 4 bases, with 13 bases remaining between them. The CDR3 is 15 residues long. Looked up from germline, CDR1 is MDHEN and CDR2 is SYDVKM. This CDR3 is CASSFWTEENQPQHF. In DNA form, the CDR3 reads TGTGCCAGCAGTTTTTGGACAGAGGAAAATCAGCCCCAGCATTTT.

The chain combines TRBV4-1 with TRBJ1-6; no firm D call. CDR3 length: 16 amino acids. The V end was cut by 4 bases, the J end by 0 bases, with 10 bases between. Germline V gene data show CDR1 as MGHRA and CDR2 as YSYEKL. The CDR3 DNA sequence: TGCGCCAGCAGCCCCGGGTCGAGCTCCTATAATTCACCCCTCCACTTT. Residues: CASSPGSSSYNSPLHF.

V usage is TRBV28 and J usage is TRBJ2-7; TRBD2 aligns across 7 bases. The ends lost 5 bases at V and 2 bases at J; junction bases unmatched: 9. In germline, CDR1 is MDHEN, CDR2 SYDVKM. The CDR3 contains 15 residues. The CDR3 DNA follows: TGTGCCAGCAGTCCTTCCGGGACTACAACCTACGAGCAGTACTTC. Residues: CASSPSGTTTYEQYF.

The rearrangement uses TRBV19 and TRBJ1-4; 10 bases match TRBD1. The CDR3 length is 18 residues. Losses at the gene ends were 5 bases for V and 6 bases for J; bases not matched to a gene: 15. CDR1 is LNHDA and CDR2 is SQIVND in the germline V gene (reference sequence). This CDR3 reads CASSLSGTGAMLDEKLFF. CDR3 coding DNA: TGTGCCAGTAGTCTCTCCGGGACAGGGGCAATGTTGGATGAAAAACTGTTTTTT.

The chain employs TRBV6-1 and TRBJ2-7; 11 nucleotides agree with TRBD2. CDR1 and CDR2 from the germline V gene are MNHNS and SASEGT. V lost 4 bases and J lost 2; bases outside the gene matches: 4. There are 15 residues in the CDR3. CDR3 DNA sequence: TGTGCCAGCAGTGTACTAGCGGGAGAAACCTACGAGCAGTACTTC. Translation gives CASSVLAGETYEQYF.

The rearrangement joins TRBV5-1 to TRBJ2-5; the D gene is possibly TRBD2 (5 bases). Per the germline V gene, CDR1 is SGHRS and CDR2 is YFSETQ. Trimming cost V 4 bases and J 5 bases, with 12 bases left between them. CDR3 length equals 13 residues. This CDR3 is CASSPGVLETQYF. The CDR3 region has the DNA TGCGCCAGCAGCCCCGGGGTTTTGGAGACCCAGTACTTC.

V usage is TRBV11-3 and J usage is TRBJ2-1; 7 nucleotides line up with TRBD1. Germline CDR1 and CDR2: SGHNT and YENEEA. Trimming at V came to 3 bases and at J to 5 bases, leaving 4 bases not matched to a gene. The length of the CDR3 is 14 residues. The DNA for the CDR3 is TGTGCCAGCAGCTTCCTCACAGGGGACAATGAGCAGTTCTTC. This translates into CASSFLTGDNEQFF. Based on the CDR3 plus reference TRBV11-3 and TRBJ2-1, the full variable domain is EAGVVQSPRYKIIEKKQPVAFWCNPISGHNTLYWYLQNLGQGPELLIRYENEEAVDDSQLPKDRFSAERLKGVDSTLKIQPAELGDSAVYLCASSFLTGDNEQFFGPGTRLTVL.

This clone was detected a few times. The chain joins TRBV6-4 to TRBJ2-2; 8 bases agree with TRBD2. CDR1 and CDR2 (germline): MRHNA, SNTAGT. The CDR3 contains 14 residues. The J segment lost 6 bases and the V segment lost 6 bases, leaving 6 bases of the junction unmatched. The CDR3 coding sequence is TGTGCCAGCAGCCAGGGACTAGATTCCGGGGAGCTGTTTTTT. Amino acid sequence: CASSQGLDSGELFF.

The chain joins TRBV28 to TRBJ2-4; D remains ambiguous. The CDR3 is 15 residues long. V was cut by 5 bases and J by 1 base, with 12 bases left in between. CDR1 is MDHEN and CDR2 is SYDVKM in the germline V gene. DNA of the CDR3: TGTGCCAGCAGTCAAAATGGGCTGGCCAAAAACATTCAGTACTTC. Translating gives CASSQNGLAKNIQYF.

The chain has TRBV29-1 and TRBJ2-5; possibly TRBD2 for D (7 bases). Germline-derived CDR1 and CDR2 are SQVTM and ANQGSEA. The CDR3 spans 13 residues. V lost 7 bases and J lost 7, with 19 bases in between. CDR3 bases: TGCAGCGCTGGGGGGGGGCCATCTGGGACCCAGTACTTC. Amino acids: CSAGGGPSGTQYF.

Here the CDR3 DNA reads TGTGCCAGTAGTCCTAAGGACAGCCGGGAGGTTTATGGCTACACCTTC. Protein product: CASSPKDSREVYGYTF. The V and J genes are TRBV19 and TRBJ1-2, with a possible D match to TRBD1 (6 bases). Trimming pared 5 bases from V and 5 bases from J, leaving 21 bases between. CDR3 length equals 16 residues. From germline, CDR1 is LNHDA and CDR2 SQIVND (reference sequence).

The table lists this clone with a count of one. The chain is built from TRBV5-1 and TRBJ1-2; D not certain. The CDR3 has 14 residues. Trimming removed 0 bases from V and 4 bases from J, with 10 bases in between. CDR1 is SGHRS, CDR2 YFSETQ, per germline. CDR3 in DNA: TGCGCCAGCAGCTTGGATCAAGGAGGCTATGGCTACACCTTC. This translates into CASSLDQGGYGYTF. Together with reference TRBV5-1 and TRBJ1-2, the CDR3 gives the full variable domain: KAGVTQTPRYLIKTRGQQVTLSCSPISGHRSVSWYQQTPGQGLQFLFEYFSETQRNKGNFPGRFSGRQFSNSRSEMNVSTLELGDSALYLCASSLDQGGYGYTFGSGTRLTVV.

This clone has a single count. The rearrangement links TRBV4-1 to TRBJ1-1; D is uncertain. This CDR3 contains 14 residues. V dropped 4 bases and J dropped 1 base, with 10 bases sitting between them. Germline loops: CDR1 MGHRA, CDR2 YSYEKL. CDR3 coding DNA: TGCGCCAGCAGCCCGATCCGGGAGAACACTGAAGCTTTCTTT. Translated: CASSPIRENTEAFF.

This chain joins TRBV30 and TRBJ2-1; 7 nucleotides agree with TRBD2. From germline, CDR1 is GTSNPN and CDR2 SVGIG (reference sequence). The CDR3 extends over 17 amino acids. J was trimmed by 1 base and V by 1 base; bases with no gene match: 10. CDR3 coding DNA: TGTGCCTGGAGTGGGCCCCCTGGCGGGAGTTCCTACAATGAGCAGTTCTTC. Protein: CAWSGPPGGSSYNEQFF.

V gene TRBV28 combines with J gene TRBJ2-6; 9 bases agree with TRBD1. V dropped 3 bases and J dropped 0; count of bases not matched to a gene: 6. In germline, CDR1 is MDHEN, CDR2 SYDVKM. The CDR3 consists of 18 residues. In DNA, the CDR3 is TGTGCCAGCAGTTTGTTGACAGGGGGATACTCTGGGGCCAACGTCCTGACTTTC. Protein product: CASSLLTGGYSGANVLTF. Together with reference TRBV28 and TRBJ2-6, the CDR3 gives the full variable domain: DVKVTQSSRYLVKRTGEKVFLECVQDMDHENMFWYRQDPGLGLRLIYFSYDVKMKEKGDIPEGYSVSREKKERFSLILESASTNQTSMYLCASSLLTGGYSGANVLTFGAGSRLTVL.

This clone turned up a few times. CDR3 loop: CASSSAGVDYGYTF. Here the CDR3 DNA reads TGTGCCAGCAGTTCTGCAGGGGTGGACTATGGCTACACCTTC. The chain joins TRBV6-1 to TRBJ1-2, with a possible D match to TRBD1 (6 bases). Germline V gene lookup returns CDR1 MNHNS and CDR2 SASEGT. This CDR3 has 14 residues. V was cut by 5 bases and J by 3 bases, with 13 bases left in between.